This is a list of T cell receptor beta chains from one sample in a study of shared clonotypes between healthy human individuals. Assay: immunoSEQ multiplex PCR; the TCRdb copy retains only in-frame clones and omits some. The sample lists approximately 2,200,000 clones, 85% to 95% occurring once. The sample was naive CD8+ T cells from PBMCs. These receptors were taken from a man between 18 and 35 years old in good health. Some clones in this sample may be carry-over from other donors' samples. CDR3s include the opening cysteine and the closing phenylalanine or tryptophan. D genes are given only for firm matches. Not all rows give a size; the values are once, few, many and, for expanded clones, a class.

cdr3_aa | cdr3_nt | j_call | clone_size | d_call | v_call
CASSSTGGSGNTIYF | TGTGCCAGCAGTTCAACAGGTGGCTCTGGAAACACCATATATTTT | TRBJ1-3 | - | - | TRBV27
CASSSVTGNQPQHF | TGTGCCAGCAGCTCCGTCACAGGGAACCAGCCCCAGCATTTT | TRBJ1-5 | few | - | TRBV7-2
CASTLRDRVGDTQYF | TGTGCCAGTACCCTACGGGACAGGGTGGGAGATACGCAGTATTTT | TRBJ2-3 | - | TRBD1 | TRBV19
CASSSTPREEQDTQYF | TGTGCCAGCAGTTCGACCCCACGGGAGGAGCAAGATACGCAGTATTTT | TRBJ2-3 | - | TRBD2 | TRBV28
CASSLSQGSGNTIYF | TGTGCCAGCAGCTTAAGCCAGGGCTCCGGAAACACCATATATTTT | TRBJ1-3 | - | - | TRBV13
CAINAGLAYNEQFF | TGTGCCATCAATGCGGGACTAGCCTACAATGAGCAGTTCTTC | TRBJ2-1 | - | TRBD2 | TRBV10-3
CASSADRRNYEQYF | TGTGCCAGTAGTGCGGACAGGAGGAACTACGAGCAGTACTTC | TRBJ2-7 | - | TRBD1 | TRBV19
CASRPGLAAYEQYF | TGTGCCAGCAGGCCGGGACTAGCAGCTTACGAGCAGTACTTC | TRBJ2-7 | - | TRBD2 | TRBV6-1
CASSSPRDTGELFF | TGTGCCAGCAGCTCCCCTAGAGACACCGGGGAGCTGTTTTTT | TRBJ2-2 | - | - | TRBV7-2
CASSHFYDGQGPPSYEQYF | TGTGCCAGCAGCCATTTTTACGATGGACAGGGGCCTCCATCCTACGAGCAGTACTTC | TRBJ2-7 | - | TRBD1 | TRBV14